Below, one T cell receptor beta chain is given with its context. The antigen is unknown. This specimen belongs to a study of T-cell memory formation after mild COVID-19. TCRdb re-derived calls from the 5' RACE reads in MiXCR, one entry per CDR3 protein. The data contain about 140,000 distinct CDR3 sequences, under 30% of them singletons. Study findings and constraints: A subset of responding clones appeared in pre-infection memory, suggesting cross-reactive memory joined.

The ends were cut back, 4 bases at V and 6 bases at J, with 18 bases in the middle. Germline V gene sequence: CDR1 DFQATT, CDR2 SNEGSKA (reference sequence). This CDR3 has 14 amino acids. The clonotype was recovered from an adult woman who had mild COVID-19 (a few samples of this study predate the infection). Cell type and time point are not known. Sequenced material: PBMCs or a T cell subset sorted from them (not recorded which). The chain has TRBV20-1 and TRBJ1-2, with D possibly matching TRBD1 (5 bases). CDR3 in DNA: TGCAGTGCTACCCTTGTGGGGGTTTGGAATGGCTACACCTTC. Its translation: CSATLVGVWNGYTF.